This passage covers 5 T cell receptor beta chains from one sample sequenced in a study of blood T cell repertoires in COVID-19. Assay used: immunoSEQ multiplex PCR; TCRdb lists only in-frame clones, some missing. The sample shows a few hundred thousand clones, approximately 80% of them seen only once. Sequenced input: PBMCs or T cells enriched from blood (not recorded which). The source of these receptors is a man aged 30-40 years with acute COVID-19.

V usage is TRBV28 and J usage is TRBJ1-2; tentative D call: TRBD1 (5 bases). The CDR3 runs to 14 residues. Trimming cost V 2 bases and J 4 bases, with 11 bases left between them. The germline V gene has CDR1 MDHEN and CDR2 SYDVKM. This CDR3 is CASSLGGASYGYTF. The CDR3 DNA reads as TGTGCCAGCAGTTTAGGAGGGGCTAGCTATGGCTACACCTTC.

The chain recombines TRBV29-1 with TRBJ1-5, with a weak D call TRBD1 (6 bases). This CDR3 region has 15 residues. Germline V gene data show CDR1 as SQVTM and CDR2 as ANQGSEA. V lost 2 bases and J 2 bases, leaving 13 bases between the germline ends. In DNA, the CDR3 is TGCAGCGTTGAATTGGGCAGGGGAGGCAATCAGCCCCAGCATTTT. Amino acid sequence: CSVELGRGGNQPQHF.

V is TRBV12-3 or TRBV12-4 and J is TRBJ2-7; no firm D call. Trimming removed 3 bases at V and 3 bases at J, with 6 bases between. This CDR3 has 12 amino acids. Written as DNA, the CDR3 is TGTGCCAGCAGTTTTTTCGGCTACGAGCAGTACTTC. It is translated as CASSFFGYEQYF.

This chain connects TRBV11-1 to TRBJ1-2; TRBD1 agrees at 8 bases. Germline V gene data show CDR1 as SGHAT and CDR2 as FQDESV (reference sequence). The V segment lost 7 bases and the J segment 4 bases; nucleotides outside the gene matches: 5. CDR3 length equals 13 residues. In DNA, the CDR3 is TGTGCCAGCACGGACAGGGACGTCTATGGCTACACCTTC. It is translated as CASTDRDVYGYTF.

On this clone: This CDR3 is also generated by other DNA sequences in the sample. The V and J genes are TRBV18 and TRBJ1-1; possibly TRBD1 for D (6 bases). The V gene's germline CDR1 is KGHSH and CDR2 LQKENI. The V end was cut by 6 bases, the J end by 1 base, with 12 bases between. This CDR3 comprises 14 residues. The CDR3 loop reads CASSVQGKNTEAFF. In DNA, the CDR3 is TGTGCCAGCTCGGTACAGGGTAAGAACACTGAAGCTTTCTTT.